The source of this TCR beta chain is a study of T cells of healthy individuals. Germline assignment: CDR1 DFQATT and CDR2 SNEGSKA (reference sequence). This CDR3 is built from 11 residues. Between the trimmed V and J ends, which lost 5 bases and 1 base, there was a span of 5 bases. TCRdb reanalysed the 5' RACE reads using MiXCR and keeps one entry per CDR3 protein. Of about 57,000 distinct CDR3 sequences in the sample, around 15% were seen once. This chain links TRBV20-1 with TRBJ1-2, with D hard to call. This clonotype was sampled from a human donor in good health. CDR3 bases: TGCAGTGCTTCCTATAACTATGGCTACACCTTC. It translates to CSASYNYGYTF.